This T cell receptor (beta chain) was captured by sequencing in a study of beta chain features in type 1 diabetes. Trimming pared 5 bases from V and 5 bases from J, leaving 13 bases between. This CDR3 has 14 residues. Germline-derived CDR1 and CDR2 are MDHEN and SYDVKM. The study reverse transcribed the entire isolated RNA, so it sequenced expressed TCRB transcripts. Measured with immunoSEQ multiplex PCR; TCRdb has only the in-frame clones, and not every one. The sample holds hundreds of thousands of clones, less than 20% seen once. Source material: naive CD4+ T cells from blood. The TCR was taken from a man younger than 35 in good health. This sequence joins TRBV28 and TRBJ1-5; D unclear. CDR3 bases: TGTGCCAGCAGTATACCCATCCGGCATCAGCCCCAGCATTTT. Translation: CASSIPIRHQPQHF.